A selection of T cell receptor beta chains follows, all from one sample in a study of blood T cell repertoires in COVID-19. The protocol was immunoSEQ multiplex PCR, while the TCRdb copy is restricted to in-frame clones and leaves out a portion. Here the sample spans some 48,000 clones, roughly 88% being singletons. Specimen: peripheral blood. These receptors originate from a human donor in a cohort sampled during active COVID-19. Each CDR3 is given with its conserved first and last residue. Fields, in order: D gene, J gene, clone size, V gene, CDR3 DNA, CDR3 protein. D genes are given only for firm matches. Expanded clones get a size class; other rows say once, few or many, or leave the size out.

. TRBJ2-1 . TRBV7-9 TGTGCCAGCAGCTTAGGGGCGGGACAGCGCTCCTACAATGAGCAGTTCTTC CASSLGAGQRSYNEQFF
. TRBJ1-2 . TRBV6-5 TGTGCCAGCAAAACAGGGATCGTAGGAGGCTACACCTTC CASKTGIVGGYTF
TRBD1 TRBJ1-1 . TRBV2 TGTGCCAGCAGTGACGGACAGGGTCTGAACACTGAAGCTTTCTTT CASSDGQGLNTEAFF
. TRBJ1-1 . TRBV4-1 TGCGCCAGCAGCCAAGGGAGAACTACCAACACTGAAGCTTTCTTT CASSQGRTTNTEAFF
. TRBJ2-7 . TRBV2 TGTGCCAGCAGTGAAGGAATCCCCACAGAAGTCTCCTACGAGCAGTACTTC CASSEGIPTEVSYEQYF
TRBD2 TRBJ2-1 . TRBV5-5 TGTGCCAGCAGCCCCCTAGGGACTAGCTACAATGAGCAGTTCTTC CASSPLGTSYNEQFF
TRBD2 TRBJ2-7 . TRBV28 TGTGCCAGCAGTTTCACCCTAGCGGGGTTAACCTACGAGCAGTACTTC CASSFTLAGLTYEQYF
TRBD1 TRBJ1-1 . TRBV5-1 TGCGCCAGCAGCTTGGGGGGACAGGGAGGTCTCACTGAAGCTTTCTTT CASSLGGQGGLTEAFF
TRBD1 TRBJ2-1 . TRBV19 TGTGCCAGTAGTAAACAGGGGGCGCAAAGTGAGCAGTTCTTC CASSKQGAQSEQFF
TRBD2 TRBJ2-1 . TRBV19 TGTGCCAGTAGTATCCTAGCGGGAGCCCATGAGCAGTTCTTC CASSILAGAHEQFF
. TRBJ2-3 . TRBV11-3 TGTGCCAGCAGCTTAGACGGGGGGCGCACAGATACGCAGTATTTT CASSLDGGRTDTQYF
. TRBJ2-7 once TRBV3-1/TRBV3-2 TGTGCCAGCAGCGAACAGGTGGGACACTACGAGCAGTACTTC CASSEQVGHYEQYF
TRBD1 TRBJ2-5 . TRBV11-1 TGTGCCAGCAGCTTAAGGACAGGAGGACTTGGGACCCAGTACTTC CASSLRTGGLGTQYF
TRBD1 TRBJ1-1 . TRBV16 TGTGCCAGCAGCCAATACATGACAGGGAGCGACACTGAAGCTTTCTTT CASSQYMTGSDTEAFF
TRBD2 TRBJ2-3 . TRBV10-2 TGCGCCAGCAGGAGACTAGCGGACACAGATACGCAGTATTTT CASRRLADTDTQYF
. TRBJ1-5 . TRBV4-1 TGCGCCAGCAGCCAGGGCCCGGGACTAAATCCACCCCAGCATTTT CASSQGPGLNPPQHF
TRBD2 TRBJ2-3 . TRBV3-1/TRBV3-2 TGTGCCAGCAGCCATTCAGGGGGACTAGCGGGAGTTCGATTCACAGATACGCAGTATTTT CASSHSGGLAGVRFTDTQYF
TRBD2 TRBJ2-3 . TRBV10-3 TGTGCCATCAGCGTAAGCGGGGGGTTGACAGATACGCAGTATTTT CAISVSGGLTDTQYF
. TRBJ2-7 . TRBV6-5 TGTGCCAGCAGTATCACAGCTACCTACGAGCAGTACTTC CASSITATYEQYF
TRBD1 TRBJ1-4 . TRBV6-2/TRBV6-3 TGTGCCAGCAGCAGAACAGGGGGCGCGGGTGAAAAACTGTTTTTT CASSRTGGAGEKLFF
TRBD1 TRBJ2-6 . TRBV5-6 TGTGCCAGCAGCTCTTACAGGGGATCCCTCTCTGGGGCCAACGTCCTGACTTTC CASSSYRGSLSGANVLTF
TRBD1 TRBJ1-1 . TRBV10-3 TGTGCCATCAGTGAATACAGGGGGGACACTGAAGCTTTCTTT CAISEYRGDTEAFF
. TRBJ2-7 . TRBV3-1/TRBV3-2 TGTGCCAGCAGCCATCCTCTTACCTACGAGCAGTACTTC CASSHPLTYEQYF
TRBD2 TRBJ2-5 few TRBV3-1/TRBV3-2 TGTGCCACCGTTGTAGCGGGGGGGCTGGAGACCCAGTACTTC CATVVAGGLETQYF
TRBD2 TRBJ2-1 . TRBV10-2 TGCGCCAGCAGCGGACCCGAGAGTAGCGGGAGGGACAATGAGCAGTTCTTC CASSGPESSGRDNEQFF
. TRBJ2-1 . TRBV7-8 TGTGCCAGCAGCCTACGACTAGTTTATGAGCAGTTCTTC CASSLRLVYEQFF
TRBD1 TRBJ2-7 once TRBV5-1 TGCGCCAGCAGCGGCCGGGACAGGGGGGGCGAGCAGTACTTC CASSGRDRGGEQYF
. TRBJ1-1 . TRBV5-1 TGCGCCAGCAGCCTGGGACACCTAAACACTGAAGCTTTCTTT CASSLGHLNTEAFF
. TRBJ1-5 . TRBV30 TGTGCCTGGAGGGGGGCTGGCAATCAGCCCCAGCATTTT CAWRGAGNQPQHF
TRBD2 TRBJ2-7 . TRBV7-9 TGTGCCAGCAGCCTATCTAGCGGGGGTTACGAGCAGTACTTC CASSLSSGGYEQYF
. TRBJ1-5 . TRBV24-1 TGTGCCACCCCCGGTCAACTAGGCAATCAGCCCCAGCATTTT CATPGQLGNQPQHF
. TRBJ1-2 . TRBV29-1 TGCAGCGTTGAAGGACAGGTTGGCGGCTACACCTTC CSVEGQVGGYTF
. TRBJ2-4 . TRBV19 TGTGCCAGTAGTCCAAAACAGGGAATGCAGGCCAAAAACATTCAGTACTTC CASSPKQGMQAKNIQYF
TRBD1 TRBJ1-6 . TRBV11-2 TGTGCCAGCAGCCCCCAGGGGGTGGGGAGCGGACCCCTCCACTTT CASSPQGVGSGPLHF
TRBD2 TRBJ2-3 . TRBV5-4 TGTGCCAGCAGCTTGGCGGCGGGGGGAGGTACAGATACGCAGTATTTT CASSLAAGGGTDTQYF
. TRBJ2-3 . TRBV9 TGTGCCAGCAGCGTAGAGATTTCTAGAGCAGATACGCAGTATTTT CASSVEISRADTQYF
TRBD1 TRBJ2-5 . TRBV4-2 TGTGCCAGCAGCCAAGCGAACAGGGGAGAGACCCAGTACTTC CASSQANRGETQYF
TRBD2 TRBJ2-5 . TRBV6-6 TGTGCCAGCAGTGTTGGACTAGCGGGGGGGCGGGAGACCCAGTACTTC CASSVGLAGGRETQYF
. TRBJ1-6 . TRBV6-5 TGTGCCAGCAGTCAACAGGGATGGGATAATTCACCCCTCCACTTT CASSQQGWDNSPLHF
TRBD1 TRBJ2-7 . TRBV18 TGTGCCAGCTCACCAGGGACAGGTGAGCAGTACTTC CASSPGTGEQYF
TRBD1 TRBJ2-7 . TRBV5-1 TGCGCCAGCAGCTTGGAAGGGGGCGCCTACTACGAGCAGTACTTC CASSLEGGAYYEQYF
TRBD2 TRBJ2-1 . TRBV5-1 TGCGCCAGCAGCTTAGATAGCGGGGGGCGTGATGAGCAGTTCTTC CASSLDSGGRDEQFF
TRBD2 TRBJ2-7 . TRBV11-2 TGTGCCAGCAGCTTGAGCGGGGGGGCCTACGAGCAGTACTTC CASSLSGGAYEQYF
TRBD1 TRBJ1-3 once TRBV3-1/TRBV3-2 TGTGCCAGTGTCGGACAGGGGGAAGGAAACACCATATATTTT CASVGQGEGNTIYF
TRBD2 TRBJ2-1 . TRBV6-5 TGTGCCAGCAGTCGTCCTAGCGGGAGGGTTGAGCAGTTCTTC CASSRPSGRVEQFF
. TRBJ1-1 once TRBV7-2 TGTGCCAGCAGCCTCCCTTTGAACACTGAAGCTTTCTTT CASSLPLNTEAFF
TRBD1 TRBJ2-3 . TRBV6-2/TRBV6-3 TGTGCCAGCAGTTACCCCGCGACAGGGCTTAGCACAGATACGCAGTATTTT CASSYPATGLSTDTQYF
. TRBJ1-2 . TRBV29-1 TGCAGCGTTGAAGATCGGCACAGGGCTAGCTATGGCTACACCTTC CSVEDRHRASYGYTF